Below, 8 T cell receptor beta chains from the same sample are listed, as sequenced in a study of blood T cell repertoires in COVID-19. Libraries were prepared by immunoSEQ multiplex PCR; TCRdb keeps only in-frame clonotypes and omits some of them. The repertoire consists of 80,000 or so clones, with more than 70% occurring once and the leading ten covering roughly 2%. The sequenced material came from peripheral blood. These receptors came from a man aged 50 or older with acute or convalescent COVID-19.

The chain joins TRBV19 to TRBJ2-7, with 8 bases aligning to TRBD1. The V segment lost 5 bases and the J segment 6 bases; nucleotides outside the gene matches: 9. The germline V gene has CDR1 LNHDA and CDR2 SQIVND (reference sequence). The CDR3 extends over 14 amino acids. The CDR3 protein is CASSVRTGISEQYF. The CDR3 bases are TGTGCCAGTAGTGTCCGGACAGGGATCAGCGAGCAGTACTTC.

The chain's CDR3 is CASSASGGAETQYF. The CDR3 DNA reads as TGTGCCAGCAGCGCTAGCGGGGGGGCGGAGACCCAGTACTTC. The V gene is TRBV7-2, the J gene TRBJ2-5; 12 positions agree with TRBD2. The CDR3 extends over 14 amino acids. Per germline, CDR1 SGHTA and CDR2 FQGNSA. V was clipped by 5 bases and J by 5 bases; unmatched bases: 3.

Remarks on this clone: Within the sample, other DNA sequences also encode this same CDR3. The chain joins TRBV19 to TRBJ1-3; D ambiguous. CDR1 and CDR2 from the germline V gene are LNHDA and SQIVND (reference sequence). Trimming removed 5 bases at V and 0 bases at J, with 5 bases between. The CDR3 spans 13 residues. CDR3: CASSLSSGNTIYF. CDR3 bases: TGTGCCAGTAGTCTGAGCTCTGGAAACACCATATATTTT.

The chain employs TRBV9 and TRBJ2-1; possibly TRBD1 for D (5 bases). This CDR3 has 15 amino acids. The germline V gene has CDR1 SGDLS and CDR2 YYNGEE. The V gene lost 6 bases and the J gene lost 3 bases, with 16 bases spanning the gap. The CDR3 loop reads CASNQGLGRYNEQFF. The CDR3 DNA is TGTGCCAGCAACCAGGGATTGGGGCGCTACAATGAGCAGTTCTTC.

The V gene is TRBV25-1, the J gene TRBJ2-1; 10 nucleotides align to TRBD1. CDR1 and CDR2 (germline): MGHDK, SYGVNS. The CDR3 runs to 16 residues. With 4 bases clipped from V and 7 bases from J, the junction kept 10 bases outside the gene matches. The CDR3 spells CASSGLGQGEKNEQFF. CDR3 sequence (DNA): TGTGCCAGCAGTGGCCTCGGACAGGGGGAGAAGAATGAGCAGTTCTTC. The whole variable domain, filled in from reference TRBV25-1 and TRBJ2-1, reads EADIYQTPRYLVIGTGKKITLECSQTMGHDKMYWYQQDPGMELHLIHYSYGVNSTEKGDLSSESTVSRIRTEHFPLTLESARPSHTSQYLCASSGLGQGEKNEQFFGPGTRLTVL.

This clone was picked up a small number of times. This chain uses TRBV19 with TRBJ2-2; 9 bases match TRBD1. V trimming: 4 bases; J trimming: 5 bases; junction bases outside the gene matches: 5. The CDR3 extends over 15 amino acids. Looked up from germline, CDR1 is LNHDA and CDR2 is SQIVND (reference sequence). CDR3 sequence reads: CASSRGQGRTGELFF. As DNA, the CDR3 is TGTGCCAGTAGTAGGGGACAGGGTCGTACCGGGGAGCTGTTTTTT.

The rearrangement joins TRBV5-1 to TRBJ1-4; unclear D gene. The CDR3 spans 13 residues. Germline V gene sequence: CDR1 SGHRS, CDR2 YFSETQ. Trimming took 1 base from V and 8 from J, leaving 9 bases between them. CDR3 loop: CASSLNGDEKLFF. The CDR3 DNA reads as TGCGCCAGCAGCTTGAACGGAGACGAAAAACTGTTTTTT.

The CDR3 DNA reads TGCAGTGCTAGTGGGCCAGGGGGACTAGATACGCAGTATTTT. Residues: CSASGPGGLDTQYF. The chain is built from TRBV20-1 and TRBJ2-3; TRBD1 is a possible D gene (7 bases). The CDR3 is 14 amino acids. With 3 bases removed from V and 5 bases from J, the gap between germline ends came to 15 bases. In germline, CDR1 is DFQATT, CDR2 SNEGSKA (reference sequence).